This T cell receptor beta chain was captured by sequencing in a study of T cells in Graves' hyperthyroidism and ophthalmopathy. Broader study findings: Among clonotypes expanded in thyroid above 0.001, most were also found in blood.

This clonotype came up a few times. Its antigen is unidentified. V was clipped by 4 bases and J by 5 bases, with 15 bases between them. Germline V CDR1 and CDR2: SGDLS, YYNGEE. This CDR3 spans 15 amino acids. Patients were excluded because of uncontrolled infection, other autoimmune disease, pregnancy or lactation. Clinical symptoms, serum thyroxine, TRAb, thyroid ultrasound and orbital computed tomography informed diagnoses. RNA transcripts provided the source from which TCR beta CDR3 regions were amplified. During a first-round RT-PCR of the TCR CDR3, the HTBI primer set was used. TCRdb reprocessed the multiplex PCR reads with MiXCR, giving one entry per CDR3 protein. The sample has 450,000 to 650,000 distinct CDR3 sequences, approximately 15% seen once.

This chain joins TRBV9 and TRBJ2-2; maybe TRBD2 (6 bases). The sequence came from a woman between 18 and 29 years old with Graves' ophthalmopathy. The sequenced sample consisted of blood. The CDR3 reads CASSPLVGGTGELFF. CDR3 DNA sequence: TGTGCCAGCAGCCCCCTGGTTGGAGGGACCGGGGAGCTGTTTTTT.